This T cell receptor beta chain was obtained from a study of spatial heterogeneity in lung cancer. Overall study: Strongly correlated with TCR transcript counts in tumor regions was a T cell module score, which was a transcriptional module score calculated from matched bulk RNA-seq.

Concerning this clonotype itself: Its matching antigen is unknown.

Time point reported: sample taken at primary tumor resection. No cells were sorted before sequencing. The whole RNA sequenced was extracted from tumor, nontumor lung or frozen PBMC. TCRdb passed the 5' RACE reads through MiXCR, listing each CDR3 protein once. This sample has about 4,500 distinct CDR3 sequences; approximately 7% occur once, and the top ten carry 20% to 30%. Trimming removed 6 bases from V and 3 bases from J, with 8 bases in between. CDR3 size: 12 residues. Notes on the study in general: Ubiquitous and regional expanded TCR counts mirrored ubiquitous and regional nonsynonymous mutation counts, respectively. Tracking of tumor mutation counts was seen in expanded intratumoral alpha and beta TCR counts.

The source of this sequence is a male donor with early-stage non-small cell lung cancer. The chain couples TRBV12-3 or TRBV12-4 to TRBJ1-2; D is ambiguous. The specimen was lung tumor tissue, collected at surgery. CDR3 coding DNA: TGTGCCAGCAGCCCGGACTACTATGGCTACACCTTC. Residues: CASSPDYYGYTF.